A single sample gave rise to the 25 T cell receptor beta chains below, sequenced in a study of blood T cell repertoires in COVID-19. TCRdb's copy holds only in-frame clones and misses some; the assay was immunoSEQ multiplex PCR. This table holds 95,000 to 150,000 clones, around 91% found once. What was sequenced was peripheral blood. Receptors originate from a man aged 65-85 years with active or convalescent COVID-19.

The gene calls are TRBV6-6 and TRBJ2-7; 9 positions match TRBD2. Germline assignment: CDR1 MNHNY and CDR2 SVGAGI (reference sequence). V dropped 0 bases and J dropped 7; count of bases not matched to a gene: 10. The CDR3 contains 16 residues. CDR3 in amino acids: CASSYSGASGEGEQYF. The CDR3 nucleotides are TGTGCCAGCAGTTACTCCGGAGCTAGCGGGGAGGGGGAGCAGTACTTC.

The V gene is TRBV13, the J gene TRBJ2-7; 9 bases align to TRBD1. With V trimmed by 5 bases and J by 2 bases, 4 bases remained unmatched. This CDR3 region has 14 residues. The germline gives CDR1 PRHDT, CDR2 FYEKMQ (reference sequence). DNA for the CDR3: TGTGCCAGCAGCCTGGGACAGGGCCCCTACGAGCAGTACTTC. Amino acids: CASSLGQGPYEQYF.

The chain combines TRBV10-3 with TRBJ2-2; TRBD2 is a possible D gene (6 bases). The CDR3 spans 13 residues. Germline-derived CDR1 and CDR2 are ENHRY and SYGVKD. Trimming pared 6 bases from V and 8 bases from J, leaving 13 bases between. CDR3 DNA sequence: TGTGCCATCAGCGGAGGGGTGAAAGGGGAGCTGTTTTTT. Protein product: CAISGGVKGELFF.

The rearrangement links TRBV29-1 to TRBJ1-2, with 9 bases that match TRBD1. The CDR3 is 14 amino acids. Germline V gene data show CDR1 as SQVTM and CDR2 as ANQGSEA. V lost 7 bases to trimming and J lost 2 bases; unmatched junction nucleotides: 8. The DNA of the CDR3 is TGCAGCGACGGGGGACAGGGAGAAAACTATGGCTACACCTTC. This translates into CSDGGQGENYGYTF.

The rearrangement links TRBV18 to TRBJ2-1; 13 bases align to TRBD2. This CDR3 is built from 15 residues. Trimming removed 5 bases from V and 6 bases from J; junction bases left unmatched: 4. Germline V CDR1 and CDR2: KGHSH, LQKENI. CDR3 in amino acids: CASSNGLAGVNEQFF. The CDR3 DNA follows: TGTGCCAGCTCAAATGGACTAGCGGGAGTCAATGAGCAGTTCTTC.

The chain uses TRBV11-2 and TRBJ2-1; D is undetermined. Trimming cost V 5 bases and J 9 bases, with 20 bases left between them. Germline-derived CDR1 and CDR2 are SGHAT and FQNNGV. The CDR3 spans 15 residues. CDR3 amino acids: CASSLAVSSIGEQFF. The CDR3 nucleotides are TGTGCCAGCAGCCTCGCCGTGAGTAGTATCGGTGAGCAGTTCTTC.

The V call is TRBV6-6, the J call TRBJ2-7; 11 bases agree with TRBD2. The V segment lost 7 bases and the J segment 0 bases; nucleotides outside the gene matches: 8. The germline V gene encodes CDR1 MNHNY and CDR2 SVGAGI (reference sequence). The CDR3 is 16 residues long. CDR3 sequence reads: CASKGGLADSSYEQYF. CDR3 sequence (DNA): TGTGCCAGCAAGGGGGGACTAGCGGATAGCTCCTACGAGCAGTACTTC.

The genes are TRBV6-6 and TRBJ1-1, with D maybe TRBD1 (5 bases). The germline gives CDR1 MNHNY, CDR2 SVGAGI (reference sequence). This CDR3 is built from 14 residues. Trimming removed 2 bases from V and 6 bases from J, with 13 bases in between. CDR3 nucleotide sequence: TGTGCCAGCAGTTACGGATCAGGGTACGCTGAAGCTTTCTTT. It specifies CASSYGSGYAEAFF.

This sequence joins TRBV5-1 and TRBJ1-6; maybe TRBD1 (5 bases). Germline V gene lookup returns CDR1 SGHRS and CDR2 YFSETQ. V lost 2 bases to trimming and J lost 5 bases, with 5 bases between them. This CDR3 region has 13 residues. DNA of the CDR3: TGCGCCAGCAGCTTAGGGGATAATTCACCCCTCCACTTT. Translation: CASSLGDNSPLHF.

CDR3 in DNA: TGCAGCGCTGCACTTCGCGGGAGGGCCCTCGAAAACATTCAGTACTTC. This translates into CSAALRGRALENIQYF. The V gene is TRBV29-1, the J gene TRBJ2-4, with 9 bases identical to TRBD2. Trimming cost V 7 bases and J 5 bases; bases outside gene matches: 15. CDR1 and CDR2 (germline): SQVTM, ANQGSEA. This CDR3 is 16 amino acids long. The full variable domain, completed using reference TRBV29-1 and TRBJ2-4, is SAVISQKPSRDICQRGTSLTIQCQVDSQVTMMFWYRQQPGQSLTLIATANQGSEATYESGFVIDKFPISRPNLTFSTLTVSNMSPEDSSIYLCSAALRGRALENIQYFGAGTRLSVL.

V is TRBV4-1 and J is TRBJ2-4; possibly TRBD2 for D (5 bases). CDR3 length: 15 amino acids. V lost 0 bases and J lost 0, with 6 bases in between. CDR1 and CDR2 from the germline V gene are MGHRA and YSYEKL. The CDR3 sequence: CASSQEAVAKNIQYF. For the CDR3, the DNA is TGCGCCAGCAGCCAAGAAGCGGTAGCCAAAAACATTCAGTACTTC.

The V gene is TRBV6-6, the J gene TRBJ1-6; D is uncertain. V shed 1 base and J shed 0 bases, with 7 bases lying between them. The CDR3 spans 16 residues. The V gene's germline CDR1 is MNHNY and CDR2 SVGAGI (reference sequence). CDR3 in amino acids: CASSYLGSSYNSPLHF. The CDR3 DNA follows: TGTGCCAGCAGTTACTTAGGGAGCTCCTATAATTCACCCCTCCACTTT.

This sequence joins TRBV11-1 and TRBJ2-5; no clear D. Germline CDR1 and CDR2: SGHAT and FQDESV (reference sequence). The CDR3 length is 14 residues. Deletions cut 1 base from V and 2 bases from J, with 8 bases between. The CDR3: CASSLGHSQETQYF. DNA of the CDR3: TGTGCCAGCAGCTTAGGACACTCTCAAGAGACCCAGTACTTC.

This clone has only one observation. The CDR3 spells CASSEVHGNQETQYF. CDR3 nucleotides: TGTGCCAGCAGTGAAGTCCACGGTAACCAAGAGACCCAGTACTTC. The V gene is TRBV3-1 (or the pseudogene TRBV3-2), the J gene TRBJ2-5; D is undetermined. Germline V CDR1 and CDR2: LGHDT, YNNKEL (reference sequence). This CDR3 spans 15 amino acids. V was trimmed by 6 bases and J by 0 bases, leaving 14 bases between them.

J is TRBJ2-1 and V is TRBV19; 10 bases line up with TRBD2. The germline gives CDR1 LNHDA, CDR2 SQIVND (reference sequence). Trimming at V came to 6 bases and at J to 2 bases, leaving 1 base not matched to a gene. This CDR3 comprises 14 residues. This chain's CDR3 is CASRLAGAYNEQFF. In DNA, the CDR3 is TGTGCCAGTAGGCTAGCGGGAGCCTACAATGAGCAGTTCTTC.

This chain joins TRBV6-4 and TRBJ1-2, with no clear D. The germline V gene has CDR1 MRHNA and CDR2 SNTAGT. Trimming shortened V by 1 base and J by 4 bases, and 13 bases separated the two germline ends. This CDR3 is built from 15 residues. The CDR3 loop is CASSDYPSPLYGYTF. CDR3 in DNA: TGTGCCAGCAGTGACTACCCTAGCCCCCTCTATGGCTACACCTTC.

The CDR3, as DNA: TGTGCCAGCAGTCCCCCTAACCCCCGGGACAGGGGTAACTATGGCTACACCTTC. Translation: CASSPPNPRDRGNYGYTF. The J gene is TRBJ1-2, the V gene TRBV28; 10 nucleotides match TRBD1. V shed 5 bases and J 1 base; nucleotides not matched to a gene: 13. CDR3 size: 18 residues. Germline V gene data show CDR1 as MDHEN and CDR2 as SYDVKM.

V gene TRBV27 combines with J gene TRBJ1-5, with D possibly TRBD1 on 6 matching bases. The ends were cut back, 7 bases at V and 1 base at J, with 14 bases in the middle. Germline V gives CDR1 MNHEY, CDR2 SMNVEV (reference sequence). The CDR3 runs to 15 residues. As DNA, the CDR3 is TGTGCCAGCACCCAAACAGGGATGAGCAATCAGCCCCAGCATTTT. Amino acids: CASTQTGMSNQPQHF.

The CDR3 spells CASSSLAGGRSYNEQFF. The CDR3 DNA sequence: TGTGCCAGCAGCTCATTAGCGGGAGGGAGATCCTACAATGAGCAGTTCTTC. The gene calls are TRBV11-2 and TRBJ2-1; TRBD2 matches at 11 bases. The CDR3 totals 17 residues. The germline gives CDR1 SGHAT, CDR2 FQNNGV. V trimming: 4 bases; J trimming: 1 base; junction bases outside the gene matches: 6.

The V gene is TRBV12-3 or TRBV12-4, the J gene TRBJ2-3, with no clear D. The CDR3 is 12 amino acids. V was cut by 5 bases and J by 2 bases, with 5 bases left in between. The CDR3 spells CASSPNTDTQYF. The DNA for the CDR3 is TGTGCCAGCAGTCCCAACACAGATACGCAGTATTTT.

This chain joins TRBV6-2 or TRBV6-3 and TRBJ2-5; D may be TRBD2 (5 bases). V lost 6 bases and J lost 2, with 13 bases in between. Germline CDR1 and CDR2: MNHEY and SVGEGT. The CDR3 spans 14 residues. DNA for the CDR3: TGTGCCAGCAGCCCGATGGCGGGTCAAGAGACCCAGTACTTC. Protein product: CASSPMAGQETQYF.

This clone has a handful of counts. This chain links TRBV2 with TRBJ1-5; 7 positions agree with TRBD1. The trim removed 6 bases at V and 1 base at J, leaving 6 bases unmatched. This CDR3 comprises 15 residues. Germline V CDR1 and CDR2: SNHLY, FYNNEI. The CDR3 is CASRNSGQSNQPQHF. The CDR3 nucleotides read TGTGCCAGCAGAAATTCGGGACAGAGCAATCAGCCCCAGCATTTT.

This chain links TRBV25-1 with TRBJ2-5, with TRBD1 identical over 7 bases. The trim removed 1 base at V and 4 bases at J, leaving 15 bases unmatched. The CDR3 is 18 residues long. In germline, CDR1 is MGHDK, CDR2 SYGVNS. CDR3 DNA sequence: TGTGCCAGCAGTGAATCAGGCAAAAAGGGGGCGATGGGAGAGACCCAGTACTTC. Translating it yields CASSESGKKGAMGETQYF.

The rearrangement links TRBV5-4 to TRBJ2-1; 12 bases line up with TRBD2. The CDR3 consists of 14 residues. V lost 4 bases, J lost 12 bases, and 8 bases stayed unmatched. Per the germline V gene, CDR1 is SGHNT and CDR2 is YYREEE (reference sequence). The CDR3 is CASSLRLAGEAQFF. As DNA, the CDR3 is TGTGCCAGCAGCCTAAGACTAGCGGGAGAGGCGCAGTTCTTC.

This clone was observed a single time. V and J are TRBV29-1 and TRBJ2-3; D is possibly TRBD2 (7 bases). The CDR3 length is 11 residues. Germline CDR1 and CDR2: SQVTM and ANQGSEA. CDR3 amino acids: CSGGATDTQYF. DNA for the CDR3: TGCAGTGGGGGGGCCACAGATACGCAGTATTTT.